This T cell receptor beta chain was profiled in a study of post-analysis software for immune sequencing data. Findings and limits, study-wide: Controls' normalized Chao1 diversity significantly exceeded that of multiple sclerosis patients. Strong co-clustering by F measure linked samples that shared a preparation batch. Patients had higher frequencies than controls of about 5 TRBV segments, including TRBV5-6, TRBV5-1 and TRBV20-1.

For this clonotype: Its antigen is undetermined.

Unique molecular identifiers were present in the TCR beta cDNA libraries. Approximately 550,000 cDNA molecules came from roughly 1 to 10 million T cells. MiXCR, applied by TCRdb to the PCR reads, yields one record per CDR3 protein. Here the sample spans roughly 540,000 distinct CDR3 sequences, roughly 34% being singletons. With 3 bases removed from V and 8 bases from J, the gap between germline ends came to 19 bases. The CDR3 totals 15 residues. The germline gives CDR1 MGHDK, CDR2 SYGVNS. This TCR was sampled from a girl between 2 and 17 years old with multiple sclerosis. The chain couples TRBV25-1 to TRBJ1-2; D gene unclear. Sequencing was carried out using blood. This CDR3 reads CASSDRRSPLGGYTF. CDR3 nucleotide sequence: TGTGCCAGCAGTGATCGGAGGAGTCCACTTGGGGGCTACACCTTC.